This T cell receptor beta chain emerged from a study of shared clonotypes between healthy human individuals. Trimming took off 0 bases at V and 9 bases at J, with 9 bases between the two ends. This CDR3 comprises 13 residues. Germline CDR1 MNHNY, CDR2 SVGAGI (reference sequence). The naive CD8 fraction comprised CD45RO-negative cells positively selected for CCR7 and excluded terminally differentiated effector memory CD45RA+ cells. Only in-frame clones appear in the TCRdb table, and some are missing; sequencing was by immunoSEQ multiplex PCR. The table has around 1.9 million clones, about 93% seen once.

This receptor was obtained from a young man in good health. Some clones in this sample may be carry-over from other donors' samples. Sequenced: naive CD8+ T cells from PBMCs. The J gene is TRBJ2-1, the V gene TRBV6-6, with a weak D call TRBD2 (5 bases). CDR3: CASSYSLAIEQFF. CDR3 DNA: TGTGCCAGCAGTTACTCGCTAGCTATTGAGCAGTTCTTC.